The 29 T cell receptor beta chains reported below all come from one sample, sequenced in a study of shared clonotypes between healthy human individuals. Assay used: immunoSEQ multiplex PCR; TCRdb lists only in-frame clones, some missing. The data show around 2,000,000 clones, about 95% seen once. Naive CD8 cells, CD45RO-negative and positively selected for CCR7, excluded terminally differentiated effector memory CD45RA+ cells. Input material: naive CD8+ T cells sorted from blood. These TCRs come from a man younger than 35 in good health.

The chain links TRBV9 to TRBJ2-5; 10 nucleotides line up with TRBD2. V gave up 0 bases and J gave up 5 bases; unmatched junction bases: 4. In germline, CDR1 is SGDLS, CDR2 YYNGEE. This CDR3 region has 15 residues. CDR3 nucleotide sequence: TGTGCCAGCAGCGTAGGAGCGGGGGGGGCGGAGACCCAGTACTTC. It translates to CASSVGAGGAETQYF. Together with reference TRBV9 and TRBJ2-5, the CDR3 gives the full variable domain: DSGVTQTPKHLITATGQRVTLRCSPRSGDLSVYWYQQSLDQGLQFLIQYYNGEERAKGNILERFSAQQFPDLHSELNLSSLELGDSALYFCASSVGAGGAETQYFGPGTRLLVL.

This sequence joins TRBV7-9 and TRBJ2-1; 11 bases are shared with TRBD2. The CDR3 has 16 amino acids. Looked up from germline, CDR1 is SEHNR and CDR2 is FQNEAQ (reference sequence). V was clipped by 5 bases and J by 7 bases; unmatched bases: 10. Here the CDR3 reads CASSLNSGGAWNEQFF. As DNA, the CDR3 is TGTGCCAGCAGCCTAAATAGCGGGGGGGCTTGGAATGAGCAGTTCTTC.

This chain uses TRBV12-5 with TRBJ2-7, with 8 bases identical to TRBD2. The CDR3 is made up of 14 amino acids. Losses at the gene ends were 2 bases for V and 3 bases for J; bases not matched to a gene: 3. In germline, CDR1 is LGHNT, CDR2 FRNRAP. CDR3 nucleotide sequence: TGTGCTAGTGGTTTGCTAGCGGGTATCTACGAGCAGTACTTC. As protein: CASGLLAGIYEQYF.

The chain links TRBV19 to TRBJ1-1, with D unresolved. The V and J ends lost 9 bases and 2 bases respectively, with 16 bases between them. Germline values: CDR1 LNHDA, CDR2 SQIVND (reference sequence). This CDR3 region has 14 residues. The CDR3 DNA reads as TGTGCCAGCCTACCCTCGATGGCAAACACTGAAGCTTTCTTT. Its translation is CASLPSMANTEAFF.

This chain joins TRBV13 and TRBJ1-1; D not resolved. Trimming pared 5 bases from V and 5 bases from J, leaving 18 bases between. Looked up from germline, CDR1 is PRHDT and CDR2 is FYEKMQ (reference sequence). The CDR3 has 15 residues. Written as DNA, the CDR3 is TGTGCCAGCAGCCTGGGTGGCCCTAAGTTTACTGAAGCTTTCTTT. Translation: CASSLGGPKFTEAFF.

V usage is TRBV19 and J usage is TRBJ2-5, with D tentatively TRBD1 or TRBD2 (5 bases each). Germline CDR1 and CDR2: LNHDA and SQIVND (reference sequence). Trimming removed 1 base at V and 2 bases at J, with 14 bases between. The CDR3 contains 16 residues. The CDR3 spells CASSIAKGTMQETQYF. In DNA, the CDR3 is TGTGCCAGTAGTATAGCAAAGGGGACGATGCAAGAGACCCAGTACTTC.

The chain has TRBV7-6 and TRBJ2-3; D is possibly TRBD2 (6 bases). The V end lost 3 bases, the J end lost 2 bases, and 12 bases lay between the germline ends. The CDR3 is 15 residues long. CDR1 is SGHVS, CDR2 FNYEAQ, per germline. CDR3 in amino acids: CASSLGGGNTDTQYF. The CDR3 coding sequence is TGTGCCAGCAGCTTGGGGGGAGGTAACACAGATACGCAGTATTTT. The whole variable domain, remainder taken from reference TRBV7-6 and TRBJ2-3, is GAGVSQSPRYKVTKRGQDVALRCDPISGHVSLYWYRQALGQGPEFLTYFNYEAQQDKSGLPNDRFSAERPEGSISTLTIQRTEQRDSAMYRCASSLGGGNTDTQYFGPGTRLTVL.

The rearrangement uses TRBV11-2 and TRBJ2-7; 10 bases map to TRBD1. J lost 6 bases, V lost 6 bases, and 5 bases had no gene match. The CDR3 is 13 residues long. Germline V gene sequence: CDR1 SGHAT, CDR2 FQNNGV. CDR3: CASRGTGDIEQYF. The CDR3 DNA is TGTGCCAGCAGGGGGACAGGGGATATCGAGCAGTACTTC.

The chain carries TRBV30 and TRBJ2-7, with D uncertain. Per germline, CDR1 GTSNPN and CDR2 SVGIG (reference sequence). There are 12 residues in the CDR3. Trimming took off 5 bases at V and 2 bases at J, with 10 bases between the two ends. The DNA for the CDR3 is TGTGCCTGGGCTCCAAAGACCTACGAGCAGTACTTC. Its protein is CAWAPKTYEQYF.

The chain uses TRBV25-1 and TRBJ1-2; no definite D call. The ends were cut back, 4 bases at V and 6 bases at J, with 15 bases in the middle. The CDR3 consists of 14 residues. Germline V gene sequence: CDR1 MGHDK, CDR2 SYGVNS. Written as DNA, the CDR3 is TGTGCCAGCAGTGGGGCAGAAACGGGCGATGGCTACACCTTC. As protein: CASSGAETGDGYTF.

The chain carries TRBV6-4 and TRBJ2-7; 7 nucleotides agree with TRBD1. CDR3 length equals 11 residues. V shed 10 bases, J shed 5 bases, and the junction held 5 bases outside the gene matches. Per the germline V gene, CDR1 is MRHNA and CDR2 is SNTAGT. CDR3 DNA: TGTGCCATTTCAGACAGGGACGAGCAGTACTTC. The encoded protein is CAISDRDEQYF.

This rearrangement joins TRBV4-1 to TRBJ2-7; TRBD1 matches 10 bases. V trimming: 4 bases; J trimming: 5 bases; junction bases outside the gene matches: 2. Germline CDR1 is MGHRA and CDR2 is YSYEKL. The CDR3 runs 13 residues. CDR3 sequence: CASSPGTGDEQYF. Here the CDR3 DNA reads TGCGCCAGCAGCCCGGGGACAGGGGACGAGCAGTACTTC.

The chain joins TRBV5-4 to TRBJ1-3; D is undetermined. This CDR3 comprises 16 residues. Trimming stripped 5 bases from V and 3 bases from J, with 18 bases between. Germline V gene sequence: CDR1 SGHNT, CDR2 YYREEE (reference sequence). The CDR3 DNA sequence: TGTGCCAGCAGTTCCAATTGGGGAACGTATGGAAACACCATATATTTT. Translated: CASSSNWGTYGNTIYF. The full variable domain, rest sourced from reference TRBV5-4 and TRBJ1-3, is ETGVTQSPTHLIKTRGQQVTLRCSSQSGHNTVSWYQQALGQGPQFIFQYYREEENGRGNFPPRFSGLQFPNYSSELNVNALELDDSALYLCASSSNWGTYGNTIYFGEGSWLTVV.

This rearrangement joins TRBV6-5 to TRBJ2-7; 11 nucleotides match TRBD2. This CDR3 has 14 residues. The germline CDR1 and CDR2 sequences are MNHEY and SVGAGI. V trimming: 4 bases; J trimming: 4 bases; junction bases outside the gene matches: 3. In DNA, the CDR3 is TGTGCCAGCAGTTCTAGCGGGGGGCCTTACGAGCAGTACTTC. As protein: CASSSSGGPYEQYF.

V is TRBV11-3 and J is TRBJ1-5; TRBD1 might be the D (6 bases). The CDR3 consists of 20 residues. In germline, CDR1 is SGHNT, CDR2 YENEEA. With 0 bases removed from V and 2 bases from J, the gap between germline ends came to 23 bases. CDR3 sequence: CASSLDPAGVSVVGNQPQHF. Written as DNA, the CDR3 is TGTGCCAGCAGCTTAGATCCGGCAGGGGTTAGCGTTGTCGGCAATCAGCCCCAGCATTTT.

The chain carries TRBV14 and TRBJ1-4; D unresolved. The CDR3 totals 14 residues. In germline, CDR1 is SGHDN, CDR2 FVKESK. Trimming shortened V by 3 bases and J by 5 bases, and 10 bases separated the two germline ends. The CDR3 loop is CASSQQEPNEKLFF. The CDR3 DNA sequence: TGTGCCAGCAGCCAGCAGGAGCCCAATGAAAAACTGTTTTTT.

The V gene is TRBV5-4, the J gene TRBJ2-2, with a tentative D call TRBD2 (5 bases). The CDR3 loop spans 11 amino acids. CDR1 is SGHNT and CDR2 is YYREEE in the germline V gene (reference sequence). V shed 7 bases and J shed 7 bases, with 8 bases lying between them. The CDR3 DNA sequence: TGTGCCAGCCGCCGGGGCGGGGAGCTGTTTTTT. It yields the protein CASRRGGELFF.

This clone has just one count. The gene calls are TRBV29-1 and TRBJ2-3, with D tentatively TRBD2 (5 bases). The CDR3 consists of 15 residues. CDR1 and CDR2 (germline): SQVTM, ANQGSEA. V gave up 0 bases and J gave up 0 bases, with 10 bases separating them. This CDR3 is CSVEDQRRSTDTQYF. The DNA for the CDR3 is TGCAGCGTTGAAGACCAGCGGCGAAGCACAGATACGCAGTATTTT.

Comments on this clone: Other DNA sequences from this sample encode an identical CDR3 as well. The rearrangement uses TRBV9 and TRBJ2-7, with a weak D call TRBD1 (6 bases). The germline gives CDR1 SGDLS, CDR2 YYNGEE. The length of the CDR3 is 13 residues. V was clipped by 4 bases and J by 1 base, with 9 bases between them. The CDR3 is CASSLGQSYEQYF. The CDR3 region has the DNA TGTGCCAGCAGCTTAGGACAGTCCTACGAGCAGTACTTC.

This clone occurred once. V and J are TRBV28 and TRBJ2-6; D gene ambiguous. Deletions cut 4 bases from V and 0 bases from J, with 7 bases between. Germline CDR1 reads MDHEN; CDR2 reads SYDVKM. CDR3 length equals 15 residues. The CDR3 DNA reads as TGTGCCAGCAGTTCAGCACTCTCTGGGGCCAACGTCCTGACTTTC. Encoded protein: CASSSALSGANVLTF. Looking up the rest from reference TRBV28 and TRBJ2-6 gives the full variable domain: DVKVTQSSRYLVKRTGEKVFLECVQDMDHENMFWYRQDPGLGLRLIYFSYDVKMKEKGDIPEGYSVSREKKERFSLILESASTNQTSMYLCASSSALSGANVLTFGAGSRLTVL.

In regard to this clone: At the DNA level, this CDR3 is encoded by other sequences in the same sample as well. The CDR3 spells CASSLGTASTDTQYF. As DNA, the CDR3 is TGTGCCAGCAGCCTCGGGACGGCAAGCACAGATACGCAGTATTTT. The gene calls are TRBV7-9 and TRBJ2-3; TRBD1 or TRBD2 may be the D gene (5 bases each). Per the germline V gene, CDR1 is SEHNR and CDR2 is FQNEAQ (reference sequence). The CDR3 length is 15 residues. The ends were cut back, 5 bases at V and 0 bases at J, with 12 bases in the middle.

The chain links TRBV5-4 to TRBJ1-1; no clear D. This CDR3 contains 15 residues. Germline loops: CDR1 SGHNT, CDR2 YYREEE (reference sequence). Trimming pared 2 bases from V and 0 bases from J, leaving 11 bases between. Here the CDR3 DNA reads TGTGCCAGCAGCTTTACGGCGGGCGTGAACACTGAAGCTTTCTTT. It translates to CASSFTAGVNTEAFF.

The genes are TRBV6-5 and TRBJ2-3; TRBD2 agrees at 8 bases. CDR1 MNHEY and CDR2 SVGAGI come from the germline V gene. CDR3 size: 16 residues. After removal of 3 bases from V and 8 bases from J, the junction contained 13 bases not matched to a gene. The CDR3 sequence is CASSYTRRGAGGTQYF. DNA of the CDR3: TGTGCCAGCAGTTATACGAGGCGGGGGGCCGGGGGTACGCAGTATTTT.

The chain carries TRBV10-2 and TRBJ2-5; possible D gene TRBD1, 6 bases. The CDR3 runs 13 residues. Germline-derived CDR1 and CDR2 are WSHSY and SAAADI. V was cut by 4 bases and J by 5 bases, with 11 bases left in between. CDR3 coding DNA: TGCGCCAGCAGTGGACAGGAGTGGGAGACCCAGTACTTC. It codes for CASSGQEWETQYF.

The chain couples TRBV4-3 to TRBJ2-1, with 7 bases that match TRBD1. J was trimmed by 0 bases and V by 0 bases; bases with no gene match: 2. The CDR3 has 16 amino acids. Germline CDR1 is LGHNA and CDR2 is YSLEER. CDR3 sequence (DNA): TGCGCCAGCAGCCAAGATAGACAGGGCTCCTACAATGAGCAGTTCTTC. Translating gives CASSQDRQGSYNEQFF.

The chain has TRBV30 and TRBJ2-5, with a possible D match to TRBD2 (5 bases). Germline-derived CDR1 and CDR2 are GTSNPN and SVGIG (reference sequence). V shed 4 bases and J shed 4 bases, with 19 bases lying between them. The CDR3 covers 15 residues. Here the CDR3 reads CAWTSAGRARETQYF. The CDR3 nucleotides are TGTGCCTGGACATCGGCGGGCCGAGCCCGAGAGACCCAGTACTTC.

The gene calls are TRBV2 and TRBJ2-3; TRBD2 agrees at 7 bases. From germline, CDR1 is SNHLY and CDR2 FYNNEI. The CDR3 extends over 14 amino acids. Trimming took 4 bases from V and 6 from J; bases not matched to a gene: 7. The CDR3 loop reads CASSVGGDGDTQYF. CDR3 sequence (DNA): TGTGCCAGCAGTGTTGGGGGGGATGGGGATACGCAGTATTTT.

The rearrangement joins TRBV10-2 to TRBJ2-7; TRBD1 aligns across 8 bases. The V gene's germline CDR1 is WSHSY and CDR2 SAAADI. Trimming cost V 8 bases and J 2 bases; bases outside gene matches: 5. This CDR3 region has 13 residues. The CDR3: CASRDRYAYEQYF. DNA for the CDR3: TGCGCCAGCCGGGACAGGTATGCCTACGAGCAGTACTTC.

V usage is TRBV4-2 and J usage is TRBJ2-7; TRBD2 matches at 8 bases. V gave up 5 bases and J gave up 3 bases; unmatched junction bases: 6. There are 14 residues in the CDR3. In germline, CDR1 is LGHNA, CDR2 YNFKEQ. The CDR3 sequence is CASSYSGGLYEQYF. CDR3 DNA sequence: TGTGCCAGCAGCTACAGCGGGGGACTCTACGAGCAGTACTTC.